This TCR beta chain came from a study of cytomegalovirus exposure and HLA in healthy donors. The PCR had 60 Vbeta and 13 Jbeta primers. Assay: immunoSEQ multiplex PCR; the TCRdb copy retains only in-frame clones and omits some. The sample consists of around 200,000 clones, around 83% of them appearing once. Broader study findings: The study listed 164 cytomegalovirus-associated TCR beta chains. 87-base-pair reads could not separate some V segments, including TRBV6-2 and TRBV6-3.

Healthy bone marrow donors made up the cohort. Between the trimmed V and J ends, which lost 3 bases and 7 bases, there was a span of 9 bases. Germline V gene lookup returns CDR1 GTSNPN and CDR2 SVGIG (reference sequence). The CDR3 has 11 amino acids. With respect to this clone: Antigen: not known.

This sequence was found in a girl between 10 and 17 years old in good health and CMV-seronegative. Sequenced: PBMCs. The genes are TRBV30 and TRBJ1-1; no firm D call. CDR3: CAWSGDFEAFF. The CDR3 DNA is TGTGCCTGGAGCGGTGACTTTGAAGCTTTCTTT.